This is a list of T cell receptor beta chains from one sample in a study of regulatory T cells in long-lasting Graves disease. TCRdb recomputed calls from the multiplex PCR reads with MiXCR, one row per CDR3 protein. The table has about 540,000 distinct CDR3 sequences, less than 15% seen once. The sample was also reused in another study, on T cells in Graves' hyperthyroidism and ophthalmopathy.

The source material was peripheral blood mononuclear cells (PBMCs), sampled at new diagnosis, from a patient treated with antithyroid drugs. These receptors were collected from a man aged 25 to 40 with Graves disease. The CDR3 runs from the conserved cysteine through the conserved F or W. Each record gives: J gene, V gene, clone size, D gene, CDR3 protein, CDR3 DNA. A D gene is named only where the DNA matches it firmly. For some rows the clone size is stated as once, few or many, or as a class when expanded; others skip it.

TRBJ2-3 | TRBV2 | many | TRBD2 | CASSYLAGGTDTQYF | TGTGCCAGCAGCTACCTAGCGGGAGGGACAGATACGCAGTATTTT
TRBJ1-5 | TRBV6-1 | few | . | CASSHSGDQPQHF | TGTGCCAGCAGCCACTCAGGGGATCAGCCCCAGCATTTT
TRBJ2-6 | TRBV19 | few | . | CASSIDLLSSGANVLTF | TGTGCCAGTAGTATAGATCTTTTATCCTCTGGGGCCAACGTCCTGACTTTC
TRBJ1-1 | TRBV27 | many | . | CASRYSGNTEAFF | TGTGCCAGCAGGTACTCCGGGAACACTGAAGCTTTCTTT
TRBJ2-3 | TRBV12-3/TRBV12-4 | many | TRBD1 | CASSYKGAADTQYF | TGTGCCAGCAGTTATAAGGGGGCGGCAGATACGCAGTATTTT
TRBJ2-7 | TRBV10-1 | many | . | CASPGDNSYEQYF | TGCGCCAGCCCAGGGGATAACTCCTACGAGCAGTACTTC
TRBJ2-1 | TRBV24-1 | many | TRBD2 | CATSSGLAGVDEQFF | TGTGCCACCAGTTCAGGACTAGCGGGAGTAGATGAGCAGTTCTTC
TRBJ2-2 | TRBV7-9 | many | . | CASIRQAGITGELFF | TGTGCCAGCATCCGGCAGGCAGGAATAACCGGGGAGCTGTTTTTT
TRBJ2-2 | TRBV19 | . | TRBD1 | CTSSILGGNGELFF | TGTACCAGTAGTATATTAGGGGGCAACGGGGAGCTGTTTTTT
TRBJ2-2 | TRBV2 | . | . | CASTLLAGELFF | TGTGCCAGCACCCTACTAGCCGGGGAGCTGTTTTTT
TRBJ2-3 | TRBV3-1 | . | . | CASSQDKGGHFTDTQYF | TGTGCCAGCAGCCAAGATAAAGGGGGACACTTCACAGATACGCAGTATTTT
TRBJ2-3 | TRBV7-6 | few | TRBD2 | CASRTGTSGSRDTQYF | TGTGCCAGCAGGACCGGGACTAGCGGGAGTAGAGATACGCAGTATTTT
TRBJ1-3 | TRBV18 | many | . | CASSPGRDGTIYF | TGTGCCAGCTCACCTGGACGAGACGGCACCATATATTTT
TRBJ2-7 | TRBV12-3/TRBV12-4 | many | . | CASSMVDEQYF | TGTGCCAGCAGTATGGTAGACGAGCAGTACTTC
TRBJ2-2 | TRBV29-1 | many | . | CSVDRGTNTGELFF | TGCAGCGTTGACAGGGGTACGAACACCGGGGAGCTGTTTTTT
TRBJ1-5 | TRBV10-3 | few | . | CATFTGLSNQPQHF | TGTGCCACATTTACAGGGTTAAGCAATCAGCCCCAGCATTTT
TRBJ2-3 | TRBV12-3/TRBV12-4 | many | . | CASSLTQGWGDTQYF | TGTGCCAGCAGTTTGACGCAGGGGTGGGGAGATACGCAGTATTTT
TRBJ2-1 | TRBV7-9 | many | . | CASSPRPIADSYNEQFF | TGTGCCAGCAGCCCGAGACCAATAGCGGACTCCTACAATGAGCAGTTCTTC
TRBJ1-1 | TRBV2 | many | . | CASSSIMVAFF | TGTGCCAGCAGCTCTATCATGGTAGCTTTCTTT
TRBJ2-2 | TRBV5-1 | . | . | CASSLTGQWREKDTGELFF | TGCGCCAGCAGCTTGACCGGACAGTGGCGGGAGAAGGACACCGGGGAGCTGTTTTTT
TRBJ1-1 | TRBV11-2 | many | . | CASSLQSTEAFF | TGTGCCAGCAGCTTACAGAGCACTGAAGCTTTCTTT
TRBJ1-1 | TRBV19 | . | . | CASSIGSVEAFF | TGTGCCAGTAGTATAGGGTCCGTAGAAGCTTTCTTT
TRBJ2-5 | TRBV12-5 | . | . | CASVRDYQETQYF | TGTGCTAGTGTAAGGGACTACCAAGAGACCCAGTACTTC